The rows below give T cell receptor beta chains drawn from one sample of a study of CD8 T cells in ankylosing spondylitis. A single record per CDR3 protein comes from TCRdb applying MiXCR to the 5' RACE reads. The sample has about 340,000 distinct CDR3 sequences, 7.5% to 9% seen once. Material for sequencing was blood, either unsorted or a sorted T cell fraction (not recorded which). The receptors derive from a male donor with ankylosing spondylitis. Each CDR3 is given with its conserved first and last residue. Each record gives: V gene, J gene, clone size, D gene, CDR3 DNA, CDR3 protein. A D gene is named only where the DNA matches it firmly. A row's size may be missing; if present it is once, few, many or a size class.

v_gene: TRBV27
j_gene: TRBJ2-3
abundance: few
d_gene: .
CDR3nt: TGTGCCAGCAACCCCCACAGCGGTAATAGGGATACGCAGTATTTT
CDR3aa: CASNPHSGNRDTQYF

v_gene: TRBV5-1
j_gene: TRBJ2-1
abundance: few
d_gene: TRBD2
CDR3nt: TGCGCCAGCAGTACCCTCGGGCTAGCGGGAGCTGGAGCCGTGACTAGCTCCTACAATGAGCAGTTCTTC
CDR3aa: CASSTLGLAGAGAVTSSYNEQFF

v_gene: TRBV19
j_gene: TRBJ2-2
abundance: .
d_gene: .
CDR3nt: TGTGCCACCGGAACAGGGTTACGTGGGAACACCGGGGAGCTGTTTTTT
CDR3aa: CATGTGLRGNTGELFF

v_gene: TRBV18
j_gene: TRBJ2-1
abundance: few
d_gene: TRBD2
CDR3nt: TGTGCCAGCTCACCTCTAGCGGGAGCCGGCAATGAGCAGTTCTTC
CDR3aa: CASSPLAGAGNEQFF

v_gene: TRBV11-1
j_gene: TRBJ2-1
abundance: .
d_gene: .
CDR3nt: TGTGCCAGCAGCTTTCCATTTTTTGGTGAGCAGTTCTTC
CDR3aa: CASSFPFFGEQFF

v_gene: TRBV18
j_gene: TRBJ2-2
abundance: few
d_gene: .
CDR3nt: TGTGCCAGCTCATCCGGATATGCGGAGCTGTTTTTT
CDR3aa: CASSSGYAELFF

v_gene: TRBV3-1
j_gene: TRBJ2-7
abundance: few
d_gene: .
CDR3nt: TGTGCCAGCAGCCATTGGGAAGAGCAGTACTTC
CDR3aa: CASSHWEEQYF

v_gene: TRBV9
j_gene: TRBJ1-5
abundance: few
d_gene: TRBD1
CDR3nt: TGTGCCAGCAGCGTACTGACAGGGGTTGAGCATAGCAATCAGCCCCAGCATTTT
CDR3aa: CASSVLTGVEHSNQPQHF

v_gene: TRBV12-3/TRBV12-4
j_gene: TRBJ2-3
abundance: few
d_gene: TRBD2
CDR3nt: TGTGCCAGCAGTTTGGGACTAGCGCCAGATACGCAGTATTTT
CDR3aa: CASSLGLAPDTQYF

v_gene: TRBV4-3
j_gene: TRBJ1-2
abundance: .
d_gene: .
CDR3nt: TGCGCCAGCAGCCACCGGACAGCCTCAGGGGGCTACACCTTC
CDR3aa: CASSHRTASGGYTF

v_gene: TRBV5-1
j_gene: TRBJ1-1
abundance: many
d_gene: .
CDR3nt: TGCGCCAGCAGCGCAAGGCCACGAGGCGAAAACACTGAAGCTTTCTTT
CDR3aa: CASSARPRGENTEAFF

v_gene: TRBV20-1
j_gene: TRBJ2-2
abundance: .
d_gene: .
CDR3nt: TGCAGTGCTCCACGGCGGGCCGGGGAGCTGTTTTTT
CDR3aa: CSAPRRAGELFF

v_gene: TRBV7-2
j_gene: TRBJ1-1
abundance: many
d_gene: TRBD1
CDR3nt: TGTGCCAGCAGCTTAGCGCTCCCTCAAGACAGGGCCCTCACTGAAGCTTTCTTT
CDR3aa: CASSLALPQDRALTEAFF

v_gene: TRBV29-1
j_gene: TRBJ2-4
abundance: few
d_gene: .
CDR3nt: TGCAGCGGAGGACTAACGGACTCTCTTCAGTACTTC
CDR3aa: CSGGLTDSLQYF

v_gene: TRBV20-1
j_gene: TRBJ2-1
abundance: .
d_gene: .
CDR3nt: TGCAGTGCTACCCCTCCTCGGACGGCCTACAATGAGCAGTTCTTC
CDR3aa: CSATPPRTAYNEQFF

v_gene: TRBV6-1
j_gene: TRBJ2-7
abundance: .
d_gene: .
CDR3nt: TGTGCCAGCATACCCGACAGACGCTCCTACGAGCAGTACTTC
CDR3aa: CASIPDRRSYEQYF

v_gene: TRBV7-9
j_gene: TRBJ2-7
abundance: .
d_gene: TRBD1
CDR3nt: TGTGCCTCTTACCGCGAGCGGGGACAGGGGGCCTACGAGCAGTACTTC
CDR3aa: CASYRERGQGAYEQYF

v_gene: TRBV24-1
j_gene: TRBJ2-3
abundance: few
d_gene: .
CDR3nt: TGTGCCACCAGTGATTTAGGTCAACGCGGGGTAGATACGCAGTATTTT
CDR3aa: CATSDLGQRGVDTQYF

v_gene: TRBV4-1
j_gene: TRBJ2-7
abundance: .
d_gene: .
CDR3nt: TGCGCCAGCAGCCAAGTGTCGGCAGGGTCATCCTACGAGCAGTACTTC
CDR3aa: CASSQVSAGSSYEQYF

v_gene: TRBV20-1
j_gene: TRBJ2-7
abundance: few
d_gene: TRBD2
CDR3nt: TGCAGTGCTGGGGGACTAGCGGAGCCCTACGAGCAGTACTTC
CDR3aa: CSAGGLAEPYEQYF

v_gene: TRBV6-2/TRBV6-3
j_gene: TRBJ2-7
abundance: few
d_gene: .
CDR3nt: TGTGCCAGCAGGACACGCGGGACAATTGTTGACTACGAGCAGTACTTC
CDR3aa: CASRTRGTIVDYEQYF

v_gene: TRBV5-1
j_gene: TRBJ2-7
abundance: many
d_gene: TRBD2
CDR3nt: TGCGCCAGCAGCCCGGAGCTAGCGGGGGTCTACGAGCAGTACTTC
CDR3aa: CASSPELAGVYEQYF